Given below is one T cell receptor (beta chain) in context. No antigen is known for it. Described time point: week 35, safety follow-up. Vaccine doses each comprised 300 ug of mutant IDH1 20-mer peptide, with topical imiquimod. Eight vaccinations were given in weeks 1, 3, 5, 7, 11, 15, 19 and 23. Repertoires were generated with immunoSEQ multiplex PCR, while TCRdb's copy carries only in-frame clones and drops some. The sample consists of about 54,000 clones, around four fifths of them appearing once. This specimen comes from a study of a mutant IDH1 vaccine in newly diagnosed glioma. Study overall: Most had both radiotherapy and temozolomide beforehand; others had only one.

The sequencing used PBMCs, collected from a glioma patient whose treatment included an IDH1 peptide vaccine. The clonotype originates from a woman aged 18-29 years with glioma.

CDR3 nucleotides: TGTGCCAGCAGCCTTTTACCCCCAGGGTGGGGGGCTGAAGAGACCCAGTACTTC. This gives the protein CASSLLPPGWGAEETQYF. The chain carries TRBV27 and TRBJ2-5; D is tentatively TRBD1 or TRBD2 (6 bases each). In germline, CDR1 is MNHEY, CDR2 SMNVEV (reference sequence). The CDR3 is 18 amino acids. V lost 6 bases, J lost 3 bases, and 26 bases lay in between.